This T cell receptor beta chain was captured by sequencing in a study of CD8+ T cells in alopecia areata. The overall study: The study gave treated patients oral tofacitinib at 5 to 10 mg twice daily. Study-wide results and caveats: Lesional scalp, especially alopecia totalis/universalis, showed higher clonality than normal scalp. Sequencing of scalp samples also captures resident alphabeta T cells of normal skin.

A remark on this clone: What it recognizes is unknown.

Sequencing relied on a cDNA template that was reverse transcribed from extracted RNA. Repertoires were generated with immunoSEQ multiplex PCR, while TCRdb's copy carries only in-frame clones and drops some. Here the sample spans more than 95,000 clones, about 40% being singletons. This CDR3 has 13 residues. The V end lost 4 bases, the J end lost 1 base, and 8 bases lay between the germline ends. CDR1 MNHEY and CDR2 SVGAGI come from the germline V gene. From alopecia areata patients, lesional scalp punch biopsies and peripheral blood were collected. The V call is TRBV6-5, the J call TRBJ2-7; tentatively, D is TRBD2 (6 bases). The sequencing input was CD4+ T cells sorted from blood. The TCR sequence derives from a human donor with alopecia areata. CDR3 nucleotide sequence: TGTGCCAGCAGTTTCCGGGAGTCCTACGAGCAGTACTTC. It is translated as CASSFRESYEQYF.